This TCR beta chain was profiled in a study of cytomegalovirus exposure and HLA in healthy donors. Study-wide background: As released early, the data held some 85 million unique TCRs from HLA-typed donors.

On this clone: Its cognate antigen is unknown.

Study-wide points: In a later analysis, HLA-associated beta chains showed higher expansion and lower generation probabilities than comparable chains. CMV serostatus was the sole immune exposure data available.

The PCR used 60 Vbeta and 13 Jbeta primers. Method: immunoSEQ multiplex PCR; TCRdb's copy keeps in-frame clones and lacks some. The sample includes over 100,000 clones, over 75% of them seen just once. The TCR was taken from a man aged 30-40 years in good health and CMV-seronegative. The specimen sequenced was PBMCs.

DNA for the CDR3: TGCAGTGCTATTATGACAACCGAGCAGTTCTTC. Its protein is CSAIMTTEQFF. The chain joins TRBV20-1 to TRBJ2-1; no firm D call. This CDR3 region has 11 residues. The V gene lost 4 bases and the J gene lost 10 bases, with 11 bases spanning the gap. Germline V gene sequence: CDR1 DFQATT, CDR2 SNEGSKA (reference sequence).